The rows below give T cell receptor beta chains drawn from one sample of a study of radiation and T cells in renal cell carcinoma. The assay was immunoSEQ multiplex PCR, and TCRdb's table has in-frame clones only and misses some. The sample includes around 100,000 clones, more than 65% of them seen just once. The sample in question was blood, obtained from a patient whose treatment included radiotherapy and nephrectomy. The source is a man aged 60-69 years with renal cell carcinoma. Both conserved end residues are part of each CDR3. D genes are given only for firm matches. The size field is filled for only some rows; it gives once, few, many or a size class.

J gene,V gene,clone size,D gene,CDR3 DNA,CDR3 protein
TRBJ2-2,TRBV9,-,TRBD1,TGTGCCAGCAGCCTAAGGACAGGCGCGAACACCGGGGAGCTGTTTTTT,CASSLRTGANTGELFF
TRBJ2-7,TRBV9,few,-,TGTGCCAGCAGCCCAGACAGTTTCTCCTACGAGCAGTACTTC,CASSPDSFSYEQYF
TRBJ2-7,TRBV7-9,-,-,TGTGCCAGCAGCTTCCGATTTCAGGACGAGCAGTACTTC,CASSFRFQDEQYF
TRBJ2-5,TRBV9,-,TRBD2,TGTGCCAGCAGCCCTCTCGGACTAGCGGAGCAAGAGACCCAGTACTTC,CASSPLGLAEQETQYF
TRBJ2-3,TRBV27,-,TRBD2,TGTGCCAGCAGGGGACTAGCGGACACAGATACGCAGTATTTT,CASRGLADTDTQYF
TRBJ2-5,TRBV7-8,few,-,TGTGCCAGCAGGGGGTACCAAGAGACCCAGTACTTC,CASRGYQETQYF
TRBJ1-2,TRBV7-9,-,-,TGTGCCAGCAGCTTAGCGGGGGCCGCCCTGGGTGGCTACACCTTC,CASSLAGAALGGYTF
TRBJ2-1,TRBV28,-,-,TGTGCCAGCAGTTGGTACAATGAGCAGTTCTTC,CASSWYNEQFF
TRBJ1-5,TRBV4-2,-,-,TGTGCCAGCAGCCAAGAAACGGCCCAACCCCAGCATTTT,CASSQETAQPQHF
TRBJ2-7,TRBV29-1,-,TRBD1,TGCAGCGTCACGGGACAGGGATCCTACGAGCAGTACTTC,CSVTGQGSYEQYF
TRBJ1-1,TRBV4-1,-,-,TGCGCCAGCAGCCAAGTCCGGACTAGACAGAACACTGAAGCTTTCTTT,CASSQVRTRQNTEAFF
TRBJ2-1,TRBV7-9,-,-,TGTGCCAGCAGCCACGCCCGCGGGGCCTACAATGAGCAGTTCTTC,CASSHARGAYNEQFF
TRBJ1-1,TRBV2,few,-,TGTGCCAGCAGTGAGGGGACGGTCAACACTGAAGCTTTCTTT,CASSEGTVNTEAFF
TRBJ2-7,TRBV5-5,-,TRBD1,TGTGCCAGCAGCCCGACAGGGGGCAACTACGAGCAGTACTTC,CASSPTGGNYEQYF
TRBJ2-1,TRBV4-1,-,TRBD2,TGCGCCAGCAGCCAAGATCCCGGGGGGGGATACAATGAGCAGTTCTTC,CASSQDPGGGYNEQFF
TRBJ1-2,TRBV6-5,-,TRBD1,TGTGCCAGCAGTTACTCGATGGACAGGGTTGACGGCTACACCTTC,CASSYSMDRVDGYTF
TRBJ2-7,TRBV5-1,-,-,TGCGCCAGCAGCTTGGGCGTTTTAGTGGGAGGCACCTCCTACGAGCAGTACTTC,CASSLGVLVGGTSYEQYF
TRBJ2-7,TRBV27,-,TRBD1,TGTGCCAGCAGTTTATTGGGACAGGGCTACGAGCAGTACTTC,CASSLLGQGYEQYF
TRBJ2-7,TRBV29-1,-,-,TGCAGCGTTGACAGGGTCGGGGGTGAGCAGTACTTC,CSVDRVGGEQYF
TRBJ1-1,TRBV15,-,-,TGTGCCACCAGCCCTGGACGGAGGGGAGCTGAGCTGAACACTGAAGCTTTCTTT,CATSPGRRGAELNTEAFF
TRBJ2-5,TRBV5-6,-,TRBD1,TGTGCCAGCAGTTACGGGACAGCTCAAGAGACCCAGTACTTC,CASSYGTAQETQYF
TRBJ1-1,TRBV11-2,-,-,TGTGCCAGCAGCTCCGAGAGTTCCCAATTGACGTCTGAAGCTTTCTTT,CASSSESSQLTSEAFF
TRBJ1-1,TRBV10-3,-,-,TGTGCCATCAGTGATAGGGGGTCTGAAGCTTTCTTT,CAISDRGSEAFF
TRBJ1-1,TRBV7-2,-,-,TGTGCCAGCAGCTTGTATTTGGATCCGACTGAAGCTTTCTTT,CASSLYLDPTEAFF
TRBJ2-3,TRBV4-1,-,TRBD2,TGCGCCAGCAGCCAAAAAGCGGGAGGTGACACGCAGTATTTT,CASSQKAGGDTQYF
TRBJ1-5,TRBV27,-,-,TGTGCCAGCAGTTTCGCGGATCAGCCCCAGCATTTT,CASSFADQPQHF
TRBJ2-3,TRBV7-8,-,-,TGTGCCAGCAGCTTAGGTTCGGGGGGCAGTTACGGGGATACGCAGTATTTT,CASSLGSGGSYGDTQYF
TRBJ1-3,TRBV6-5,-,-,TGTGCCAGCAGCTTGGACCTCTCTGGAAACACCATATATTTT,CASSLDLSGNTIYF
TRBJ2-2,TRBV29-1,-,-,TGCAGCGCCTCCACCTCGGAAGTAGTGGGGGAGCTGTTTTTT,CSASTSEVVGELFF
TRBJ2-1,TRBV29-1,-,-,TGCAGCGTGAGCCGGGAGCGGGCCCACAATGAGCAGTTCTTC,CSVSRERAHNEQFF
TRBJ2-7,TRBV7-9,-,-,TGTGCCAGCAGCCCCGACTACGAGCAGTACTTC,CASSPDYEQYF
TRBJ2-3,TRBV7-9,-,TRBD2,TGTGCCAGCAGCCGACCAGATGGACTAGCCGGGACAGATACGCAGTATTTT,CASSRPDGLAGTDTQYF
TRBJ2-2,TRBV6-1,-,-,TGTGCCAGCAGTGAAAGGGGGGCAATCGGCGGGGAGCTGTTTTTT,CASSERGAIGGELFF
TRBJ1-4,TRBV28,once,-,TGTGCCAGCAGTTCGGGGTTTCGAGTAGGTGAAAAACTGTTTTTT,CASSSGFRVGEKLFF
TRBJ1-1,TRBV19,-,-,TGTGCCAGTAGTATTAGGGCGGGAGGAGGGAACACTGAAGCTTTCTTT,CASSIRAGGGNTEAFF
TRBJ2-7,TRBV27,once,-,TGTGCCAGCAGTTTCGGTTCCGGGAACGAGCAGTACTTC,CASSFGSGNEQYF
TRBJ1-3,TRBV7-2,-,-,TGTGCCAGCAGCTGGAAAGGAGTCGACTCTGGAAACACCATATATTTT,CASSWKGVDSGNTIYF